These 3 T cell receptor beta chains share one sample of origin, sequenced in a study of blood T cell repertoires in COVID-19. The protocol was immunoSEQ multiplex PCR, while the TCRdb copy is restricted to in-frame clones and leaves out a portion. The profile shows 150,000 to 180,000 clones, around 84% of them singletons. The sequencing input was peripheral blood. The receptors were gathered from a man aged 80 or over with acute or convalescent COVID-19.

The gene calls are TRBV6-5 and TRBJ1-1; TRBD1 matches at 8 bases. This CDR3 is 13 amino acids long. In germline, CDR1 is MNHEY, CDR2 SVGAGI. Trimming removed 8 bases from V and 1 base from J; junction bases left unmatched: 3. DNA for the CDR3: TGTGCCAGCCAGGGGGCAGGGAACACTGAAGCTTTCTTT. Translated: CASQGAGNTEAFF.

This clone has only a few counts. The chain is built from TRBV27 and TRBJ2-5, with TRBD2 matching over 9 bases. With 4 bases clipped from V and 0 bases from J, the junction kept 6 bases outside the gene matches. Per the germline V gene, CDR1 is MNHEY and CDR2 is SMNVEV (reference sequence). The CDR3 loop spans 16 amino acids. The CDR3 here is CASSSTAGGYQETQYF. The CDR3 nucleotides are TGTGCCAGCAGTTCGACAGCGGGGGGATACCAAGAGACCCAGTACTTC.

The CDR3 coding sequence is TGTGCCAGCAGCGTAGCCCTGAGCTCTGGGGCCAACGTCCTGACTTTC. Translating it yields CASSVALSSGANVLTF. V usage is TRBV9 and J usage is TRBJ2-6, with no clear D. V shed 0 bases and J shed 0 bases, with 7 bases lying between them. The CDR3 contains 16 residues. Germline CDR1 is SGDLS and CDR2 is YYNGEE. The whole variable domain, filled in from reference TRBV9 and TRBJ2-6, reads DSGVTQTPKHLITATGQRVTLRCSPRSGDLSVYWYQQSLDQGLQFLIQYYNGEERAKGNILERFSAQQFPDLHSELNLSSLELGDSALYFCASSVALSSGANVLTFGAGSRLTVL.